This passage covers 13 T cell receptor beta chains from one sample sequenced in a study of cytomegalovirus exposure and HLA in healthy donors (dated by TCRdb to about 2017). Library generation was performed with the immunoSEQ multiplex PCR assay. The clones in this table, taken by TCRdb from immuneACCESS, are in-frame only. Not every clone is retained; where verified, under half of the shortfall comes from an unresolved V gene, and the cause of the rest is unknown. The sample records 150,000 or so clones, approximately 86% of which are singletons. 2.1% of the sample rests with the top ten. Sample: PBMCs. These receptors all come from a human donor in good health.

This chain links TRBV29-1 with TRBJ1-4; no reliable D call. Trimming cost V 0 bases and J 8 bases, with 7 bases left between them. This CDR3 contains 12 residues. Germline loops: CDR1 SQVTM, CDR2 ANQGSEA. CDR3 nucleotide sequence: TGCAGCGTTGAAGACCGTCTAGAAAAACTGTTTTTT. This sequence encodes CSVEDRLEKLFF.

This clone was counted only a few times. This chain joins TRBV2 and TRBJ1-5; D is uncertain. V was pared by 7 bases and J by 7 bases, with 11 bases between. CDR3 length equals 12 residues. Germline CDR1 SNHLY, CDR2 FYNNEI. CDR3 residues: CASKELKQPQHF. The CDR3 DNA reads TGTGCCAGCAAAGAGCTAAAGCAGCCCCAGCATTTT.

V usage is TRBV5-1 and J usage is TRBJ2-7; 7 positions agree with TRBD1. The CDR3 covers 13 residues. Germline assignment: CDR1 SGHRS and CDR2 YFSETQ. Trimming cost V 8 bases and J 8 bases; bases outside gene matches: 13. CDR3 amino acids: CASAGTEFIKQYF. Written as DNA, the CDR3 is TGCGCCAGTGCCGGGACAGAGTTTATAAAGCAGTACTTC.

J is TRBJ1-5 and V is TRBV4-1; maybe TRBD1 (5 bases). The CDR3 has 13 residues. In germline, CDR1 is MGHRA, CDR2 YSYEKL. Trimming removed 6 bases from V and 4 bases from J, with 10 bases in between. This CDR3 reads CASSQPGNQPQHF. CDR3 bases: TGCGCCAGCAGTCAGCCAGGGAATCAGCCCCAGCATTTT.

V usage is TRBV6-5 and J usage is TRBJ1-2; D is uncertain. The CDR3 is 13 amino acids. CDR1 is MNHEY and CDR2 is SVGAGI in the germline V gene. V lost 0 bases and J lost 1, with 3 bases in between. CDR3 nucleotides: TGTGCCAGCAGTTACTCATATAACTATGGCTACACCTTC. This sequence encodes CASSYSYNYGYTF.

The chain couples TRBV27 to TRBJ2-6; 7 nucleotides match TRBD2. J was trimmed by 0 bases and V by 6 bases; bases with no gene match: 11. The CDR3 loop spans 18 amino acids. Germline values: CDR1 MNHEY, CDR2 SMNVEV (reference sequence). In nucleotides, the CDR3 is TGTGCCAGCAGCCGCAGGGAGGGTGCGAGCTCTGGGGCCAACGTCCTGACTTTC. Its translation: CASSRREGASSGANVLTF.

The chain uses TRBV27 and TRBJ1-6; TRBD1 matches 7 bases. This CDR3 comprises 14 residues. Trimming took 6 bases from V and 6 from J; bases not matched to a gene: 5. Germline values: CDR1 MNHEY, CDR2 SMNVEV (reference sequence). The DNA of the CDR3 is TGTGCCAGCAGCCTACAGGGGTCTAATTCACCCCTCCACTTT. Encoded protein: CASSLQGSNSPLHF.

The V and J genes are TRBV7-2 and TRBJ1-1; the match to TRBD1 covers 7 bases. The J segment lost 1 base and the V segment lost 3 bases, leaving 5 bases of the junction unmatched. The CDR3 covers 15 residues. From germline, CDR1 is SGHTA and CDR2 FQGNSA. The CDR3 sequence: CASSFAGTANTEAFF. For the CDR3, the DNA is TGTGCCAGCAGCTTCGCCGGGACAGCGAACACTGAAGCTTTCTTT.

The V gene is TRBV28, the J gene TRBJ2-7; 7 bases align to TRBD2. This CDR3 is built from 15 residues. V lost 2 bases, J lost 4 bases, and 8 bases stayed unmatched. The germline gives CDR1 MDHEN, CDR2 SYDVKM. DNA for the CDR3: TGTGCCAGCAGTTTAGGTCGGGGAGGGTCATACGAGCAGTACTTC. Its translation: CASSLGRGGSYEQYF. Full variable domain (outside the CDR3, taken from reference TRBV28 and TRBJ2-7): DVKVTQSSRYLVKRTGEKVFLECVQDMDHENMFWYRQDPGLGLRLIYFSYDVKMKEKGDIPEGYSVSREKKERFSLILESASTNQTSMYLCASSLGRGGSYEQYFGPGTRLTVT.

The rearrangement uses TRBV7-8 and TRBJ1-1; D uncertain. Trimming stripped 1 base from V and 3 bases from J, with 9 bases between. Germline values: CDR1 SGHVS, CDR2 FQNEAQ. The CDR3 consists of 14 residues. CDR3 loop: CASSLGQADTEAFF. The CDR3 DNA reads as TGTGCCAGCAGCTTAGGGCAGGCTGACACTGAAGCTTTCTTT.

The V gene is TRBV18, the J gene TRBJ1-1; D might be TRBD1 (6 bases). This CDR3 is built from 17 residues. V was shortened by 5 bases and J by 4 bases, with 23 bases between the two germline ends. Germline lookup yields CDR1 KGHSH and CDR2 LQKENI. The CDR3 sequence: CASSTAGGAESSTEAFF. DNA of the CDR3: TGTGCCAGCTCAACCGCGGGGGGCGCGGAATCATCCACTGAAGCTTTCTTT.

A single count supports this clone. The V call is TRBV4-2, the J call TRBJ1-2, with TRBD1 identical over 8 bases. V was clipped by 3 bases and J by 4 bases; unmatched bases: 4. Germline V gene data show CDR1 as LGHNA and CDR2 as YNFKEQ. The CDR3 is 14 amino acids. The CDR3 loop reads CASSQVGQGYGYTF. CDR3 sequence (DNA): TGTGCCAGCAGCCAGGTCGGACAGGGCTATGGCTACACCTTC.

This clone was counted between two and nine times. This sequence joins TRBV6-4 and TRBJ2-3; D unclear. Germline loops: CDR1 MRHNA, CDR2 SNTAGT. Trimming left V 3 bases short and J 1 base short, with 5 bases between. This CDR3 has 13 residues. DNA for the CDR3: TGTGCCAGCAGTGAGGCGGGCACAGATACGCAGTATTTT. It specifies CASSEAGTDTQYF.